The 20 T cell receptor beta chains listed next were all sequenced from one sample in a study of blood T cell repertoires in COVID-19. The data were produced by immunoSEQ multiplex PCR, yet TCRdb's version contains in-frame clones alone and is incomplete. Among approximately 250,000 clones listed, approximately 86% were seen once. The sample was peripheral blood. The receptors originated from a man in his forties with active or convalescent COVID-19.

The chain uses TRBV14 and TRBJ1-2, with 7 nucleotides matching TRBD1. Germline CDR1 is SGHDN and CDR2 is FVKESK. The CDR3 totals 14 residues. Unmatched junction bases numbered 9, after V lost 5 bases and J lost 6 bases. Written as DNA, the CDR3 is TGTGCCAGCAGCGCGGACAGGAGCACGGATGGCTACACCTTC. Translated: CASSADRSTDGYTF.

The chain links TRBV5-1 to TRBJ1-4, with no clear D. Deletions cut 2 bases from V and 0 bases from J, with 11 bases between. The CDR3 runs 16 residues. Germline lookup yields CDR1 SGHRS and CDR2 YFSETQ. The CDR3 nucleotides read TGCGCCAGCAGCTTAGCCTCGGGAGCAACTAATGAAAAACTGTTTTTT. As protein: CASSLASGATNEKLFF. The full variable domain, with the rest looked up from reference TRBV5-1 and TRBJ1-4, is KAGVTQTPRYLIKTRGQQVTLSCSPISGHRSVSWYQQTPGQGLQFLFEYFSETQRNKGNFPGRFSGRQFSNSRSEMNVSTLELGDSALYLCASSLASGATNEKLFFGSGTQLSVL.

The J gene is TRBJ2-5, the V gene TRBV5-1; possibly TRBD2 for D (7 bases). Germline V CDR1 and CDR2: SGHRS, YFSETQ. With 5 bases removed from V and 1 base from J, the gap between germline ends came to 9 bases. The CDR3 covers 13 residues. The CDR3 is CASRAGAQETQYF. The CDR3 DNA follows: TGCGCCAGCAGGGCGGGGGCCCAAGAGACCCAGTACTTC.

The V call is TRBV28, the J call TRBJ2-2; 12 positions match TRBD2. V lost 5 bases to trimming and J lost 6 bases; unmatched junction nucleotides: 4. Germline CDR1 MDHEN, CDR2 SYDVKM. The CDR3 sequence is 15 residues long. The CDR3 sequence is CASSTSGGIAGELFF. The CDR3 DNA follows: TGTGCCAGCAGTACTAGCGGGGGGATCGCCGGGGAGCTGTTTTTT.

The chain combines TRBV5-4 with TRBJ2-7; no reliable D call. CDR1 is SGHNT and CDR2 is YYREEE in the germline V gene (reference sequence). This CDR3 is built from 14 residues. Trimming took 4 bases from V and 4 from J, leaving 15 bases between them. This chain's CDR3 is CASSHARQPYEQYF. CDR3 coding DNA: TGTGCCAGCAGCCACGCTCGACAACCATACGAGCAGTACTTC.

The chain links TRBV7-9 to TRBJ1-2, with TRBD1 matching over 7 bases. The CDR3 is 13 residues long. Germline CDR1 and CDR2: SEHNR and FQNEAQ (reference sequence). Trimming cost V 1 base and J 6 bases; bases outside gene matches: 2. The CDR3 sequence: CASSLEGADGYTF. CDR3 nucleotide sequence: TGTGCCAGCAGCTTAGAGGGGGCGGATGGCTACACCTTC. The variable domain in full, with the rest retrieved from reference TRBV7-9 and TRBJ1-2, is DTGVSQNPRHKITKRGQNVTFRCDPISEHNRLYWYRQTLGQGPEFLTYFQNEAQLEKSRLLSDRFSAERPKGSFSTLEIQRTEQGDSAMYLCASSLEGADGYTFGSGTRLTVV.

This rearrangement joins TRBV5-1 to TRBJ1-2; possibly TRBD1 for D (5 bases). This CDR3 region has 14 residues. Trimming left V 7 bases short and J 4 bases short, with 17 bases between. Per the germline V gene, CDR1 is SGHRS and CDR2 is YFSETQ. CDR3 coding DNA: TGCGCCAGCTCGTTCCCAGACAGCTCCTATGGCTACACCTTC. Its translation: CASSFPDSSYGYTF.

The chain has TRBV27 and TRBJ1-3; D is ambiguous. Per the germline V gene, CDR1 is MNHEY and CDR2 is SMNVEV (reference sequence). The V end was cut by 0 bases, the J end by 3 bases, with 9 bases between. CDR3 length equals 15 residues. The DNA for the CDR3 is TGTGCCAGCAGTTTATCCCCGGACTTTGGAAACACCATATATTTT. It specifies CASSLSPDFGNTIYF.

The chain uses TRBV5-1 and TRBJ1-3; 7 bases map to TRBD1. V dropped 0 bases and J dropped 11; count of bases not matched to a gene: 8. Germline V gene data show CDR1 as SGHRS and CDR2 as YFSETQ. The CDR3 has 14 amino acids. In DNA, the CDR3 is TGCGCCAGCAGCTTGGCCGGGACAGCAAGCCCCATATATTTT. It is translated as CASSLAGTASPIYF.

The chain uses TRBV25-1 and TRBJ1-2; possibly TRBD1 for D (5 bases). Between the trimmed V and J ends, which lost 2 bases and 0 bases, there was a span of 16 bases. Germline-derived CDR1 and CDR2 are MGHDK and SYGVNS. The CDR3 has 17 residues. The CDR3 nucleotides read TGTGCCAGCAGTGAAGCCGCAGGGATTCTAACTAACTATGGCTACACCTTC. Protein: CASSEAAGILTNYGYTF.

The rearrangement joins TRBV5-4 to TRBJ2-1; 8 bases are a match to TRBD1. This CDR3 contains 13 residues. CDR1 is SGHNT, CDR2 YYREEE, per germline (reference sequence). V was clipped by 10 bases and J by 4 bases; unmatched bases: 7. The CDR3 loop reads CASSGGGYNEQFF. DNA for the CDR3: TGTGCCTCGTCAGGGGGCGGGTACAATGAGCAGTTCTTC.

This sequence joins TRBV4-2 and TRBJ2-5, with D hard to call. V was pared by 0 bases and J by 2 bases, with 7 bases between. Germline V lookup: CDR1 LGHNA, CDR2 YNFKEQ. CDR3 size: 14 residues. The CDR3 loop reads CASSQEGSQETQYF. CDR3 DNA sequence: TGTGCCAGCAGCCAAGAGGGCAGTCAAGAGACCCAGTACTTC.

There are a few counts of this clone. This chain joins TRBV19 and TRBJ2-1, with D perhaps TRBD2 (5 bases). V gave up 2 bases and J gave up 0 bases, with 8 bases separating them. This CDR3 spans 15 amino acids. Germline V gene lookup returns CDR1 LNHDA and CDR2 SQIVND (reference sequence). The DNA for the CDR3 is TGTGCCAGTAGTATAAGAGCGGCCTCCTACAATGAGCAGTTCTTC. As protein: CASSIRAASYNEQFF.

The CDR3 DNA reads TGCGCCAGCAGTGGGTCCAGGGGGAACACTGAAGCTTTCTTT. Protein: CASSGSRGNTEAFF. V usage is TRBV10-1 and J usage is TRBJ1-1, with D maybe TRBD1 (6 bases). In germline, CDR1 is WNHNN, CDR2 SYGVQD (reference sequence). Trimming stripped 4 bases from V and 1 base from J, with 10 bases between. CDR3 size: 14 residues.

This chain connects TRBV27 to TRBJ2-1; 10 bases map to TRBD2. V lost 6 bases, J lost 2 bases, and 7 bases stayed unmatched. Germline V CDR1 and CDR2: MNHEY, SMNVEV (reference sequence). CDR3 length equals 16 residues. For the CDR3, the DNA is TGTGCCAGCAGGCGGTCTCTAGCGGGGGCCTACAATGAGCAGTTCTTC. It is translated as CASRRSLAGAYNEQFF.

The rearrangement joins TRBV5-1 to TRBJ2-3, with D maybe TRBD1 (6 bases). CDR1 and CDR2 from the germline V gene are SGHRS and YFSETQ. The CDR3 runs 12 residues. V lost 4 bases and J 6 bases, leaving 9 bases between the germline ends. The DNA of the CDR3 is TGCGCCAGCAGCGATCAGGGGGATACGCAGTATTTT. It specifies CASSDQGDTQYF.

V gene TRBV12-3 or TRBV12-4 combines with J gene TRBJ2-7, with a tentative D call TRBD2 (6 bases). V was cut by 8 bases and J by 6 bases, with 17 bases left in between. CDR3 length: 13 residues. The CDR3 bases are TGTGCCAGCGTACGGGGGAGGCAGGGCGAGCAGTACTTC. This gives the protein CASVRGRQGEQYF.

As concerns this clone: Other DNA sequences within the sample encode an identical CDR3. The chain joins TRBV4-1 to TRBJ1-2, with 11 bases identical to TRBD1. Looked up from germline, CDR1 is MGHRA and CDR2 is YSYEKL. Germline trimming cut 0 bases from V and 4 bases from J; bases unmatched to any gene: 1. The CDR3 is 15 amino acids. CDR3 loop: CASSQEGTGGYGYTF. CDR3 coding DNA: TGCGCCAGCAGCCAAGAAGGGACAGGGGGCTATGGCTACACCTTC.

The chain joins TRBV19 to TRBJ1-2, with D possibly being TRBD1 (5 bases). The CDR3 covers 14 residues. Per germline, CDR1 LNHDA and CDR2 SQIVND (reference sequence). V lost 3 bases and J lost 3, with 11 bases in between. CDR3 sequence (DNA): TGTGCCAGTAGTATTGAGGGACTTGACTATGGCTACACCTTC. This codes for CASSIEGLDYGYTF.

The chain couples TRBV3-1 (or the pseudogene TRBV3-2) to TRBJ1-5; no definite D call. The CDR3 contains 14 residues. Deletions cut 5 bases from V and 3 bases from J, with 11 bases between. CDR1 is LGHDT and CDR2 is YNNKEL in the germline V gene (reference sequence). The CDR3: CASSKGGTNQPQHF. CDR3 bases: TGTGCCAGCAGCAAAGGCGGCACCAATCAGCCCCAGCATTTT.